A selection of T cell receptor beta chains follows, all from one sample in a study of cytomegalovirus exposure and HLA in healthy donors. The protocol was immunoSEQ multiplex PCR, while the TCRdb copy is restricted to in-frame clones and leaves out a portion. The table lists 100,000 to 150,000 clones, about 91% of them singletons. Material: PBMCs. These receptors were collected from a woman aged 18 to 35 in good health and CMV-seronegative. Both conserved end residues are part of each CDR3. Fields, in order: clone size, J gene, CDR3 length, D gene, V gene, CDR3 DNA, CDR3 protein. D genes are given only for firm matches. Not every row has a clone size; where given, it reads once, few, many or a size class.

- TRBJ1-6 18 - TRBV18 TGTGCCAGCTCACCACTACCTATCGTCGACTCCTATAATTCACCCCTCCACTTT CASSPLPIVDSYNSPLHF
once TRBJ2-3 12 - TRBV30 TGTGCCTGGAGCCGGGGCACAGATACGCAGTATTTT CAWSRGTDTQYF
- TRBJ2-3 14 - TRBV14 TGTGCCAGCAGCCACTCGGGGTCCACAGATACGCAGTATTTT CASSHSGSTDTQYF
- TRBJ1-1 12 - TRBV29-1 TGCAGCGTTGACGGGGGGATCGCTGAAGCTTTCTTT CSVDGGIAEAFF
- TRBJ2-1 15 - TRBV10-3 TGTGCCATCAGTGAGTCGCTAGGCCGATACAATGAGCAGTTCTTC CAISESLGRYNEQFF
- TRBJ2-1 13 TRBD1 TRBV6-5 TGTGCCAGCAGTTTAACAGGGGGTTATGAGCAGTTCTTC CASSLTGGYEQFF
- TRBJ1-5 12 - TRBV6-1 TGTGCCAGCAGGAACACCGAACAGCCCCAGCATTTT CASRNTEQPQHF
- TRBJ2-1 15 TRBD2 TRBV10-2 TGCGCCATCCTGGGGGGGACTAGCGGGAGAAATGAGCAGTTCTTC CAILGGTSGRNEQFF
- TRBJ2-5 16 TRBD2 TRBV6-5 TGTGCCAGCAGTTCCCGGGACTACCCGCACAGAGAGACCCAGTACTTC CASSSRDYPHRETQYF
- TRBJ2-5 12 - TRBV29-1 TGCAGCGTAACAGGGAACCAAGAGACCCAGTACTTC CSVTGNQETQYF
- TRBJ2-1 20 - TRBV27 TGTGCCAGCAGTTTAGGCCCCCCCGGTAGCGGTCCCGAGGGCGGCAATGAGCAGTTCTTC CASSLGPPGSGPEGGNEQFF
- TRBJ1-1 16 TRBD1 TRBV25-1 TGTGCCAGCAGTGAACGGGACAGGGGAGTGAACACTGAAGCTTTCTTT CASSERDRGVNTEAFF
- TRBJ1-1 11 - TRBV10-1 TGCGCCCCCCGGGGGAGCACTGAAGCTTTCTTT CAPRGSTEAFF
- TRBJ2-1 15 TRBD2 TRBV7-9 TGTGCCAGCAGCTTAGTGCCGGGAGGGAGCAATGAGCAGTTCTTC CASSLVPGGSNEQFF
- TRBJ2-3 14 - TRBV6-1 TGTGCCAGCAGTGGAGGGCCGACGAGAAATACGCAGTATTTT CASSGGPTRNTQYF
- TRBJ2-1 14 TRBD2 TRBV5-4 TGTGCCAGCAGCTCCCTAGCGGCTTGGGGTGAGCAGTTCTTC CASSSLAAWGEQFF
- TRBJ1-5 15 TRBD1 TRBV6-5 TGTGCCAGCAGCTTGACAGGGGGACACAATCAGCCCCAGCATTTT CASSLTGGHNQPQHF
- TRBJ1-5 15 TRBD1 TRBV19 TGTGCCAGTAGTACGGACAGGGGCGGCAATCAGCCCCAGCATTTT CASSTDRGGNQPQHF
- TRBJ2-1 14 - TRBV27 TGTGCCAGCAACCCCGAAGGGGGTTTCGGGGAGCAGTTCTTC CASNPEGGFGEQFF